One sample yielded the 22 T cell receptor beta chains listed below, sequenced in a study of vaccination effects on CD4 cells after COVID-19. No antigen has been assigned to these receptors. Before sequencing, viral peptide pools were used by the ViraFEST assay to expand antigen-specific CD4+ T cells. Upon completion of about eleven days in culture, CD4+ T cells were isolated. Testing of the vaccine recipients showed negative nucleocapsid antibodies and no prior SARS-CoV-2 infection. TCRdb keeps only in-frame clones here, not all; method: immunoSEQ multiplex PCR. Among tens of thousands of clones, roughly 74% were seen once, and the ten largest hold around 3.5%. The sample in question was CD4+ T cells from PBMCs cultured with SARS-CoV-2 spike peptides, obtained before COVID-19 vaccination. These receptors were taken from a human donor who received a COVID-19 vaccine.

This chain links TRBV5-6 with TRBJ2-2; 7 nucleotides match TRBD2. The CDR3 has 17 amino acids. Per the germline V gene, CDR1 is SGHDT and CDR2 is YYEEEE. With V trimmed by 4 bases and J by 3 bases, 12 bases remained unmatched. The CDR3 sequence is CASSRNLLSGDTGELFF. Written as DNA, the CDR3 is TGTGCCAGCAGCCGGAACCTCTTGAGCGGGGACACCGGGGAGCTGTTTTTT. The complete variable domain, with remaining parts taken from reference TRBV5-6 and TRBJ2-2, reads DAGVTQSPTHLIKTRGQQVTLRCSPKSGHDTVSWYQQALGQGPQFIFQYYEEEERQRGNFPDRFSGHQFPNYSSELNVNALLLGDSALYLCASSRNLLSGDTGELFFGEGSRLTVL.

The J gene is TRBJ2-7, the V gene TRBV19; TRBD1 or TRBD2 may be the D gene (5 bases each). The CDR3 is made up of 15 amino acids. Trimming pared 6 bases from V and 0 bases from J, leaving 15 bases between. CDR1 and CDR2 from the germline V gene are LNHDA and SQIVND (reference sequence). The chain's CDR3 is CASSTGAFSSYEQYF. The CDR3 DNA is TGTGCCAGTAGCACCGGGGCCTTTAGCTCCTACGAGCAGTACTTC.

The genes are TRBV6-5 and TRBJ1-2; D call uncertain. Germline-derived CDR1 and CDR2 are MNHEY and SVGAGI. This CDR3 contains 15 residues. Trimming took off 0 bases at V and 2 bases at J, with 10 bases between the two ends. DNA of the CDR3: TGTGCCAGCAGTTACTCAGGCGATTCGAACTATGGCTACACCTTC. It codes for CASSYSGDSNYGYTF.

The CDR3 protein is CAWSEQGPTDTQYF. The DNA of the CDR3 is TGTGCCTGGAGTGAACAGGGACCCACAGATACGCAGTATTTT. The gene calls are TRBV30 and TRBJ2-3; D perhaps matches TRBD1 (6 bases). Trimming cost V 1 base and J 2 bases, with 10 bases left between them. CDR3 size: 14 residues. Germline lookup yields CDR1 GTSNPN and CDR2 SVGIG (reference sequence).

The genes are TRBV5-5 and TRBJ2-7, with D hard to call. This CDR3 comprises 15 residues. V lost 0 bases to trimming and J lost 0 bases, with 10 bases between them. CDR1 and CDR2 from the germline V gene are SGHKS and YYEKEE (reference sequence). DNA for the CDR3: TGTGCCAGCAGCTTGGCCGCGCGACACTCCTACGAGCAGTACTTC. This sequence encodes CASSLAARHSYEQYF. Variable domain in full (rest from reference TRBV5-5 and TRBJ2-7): DAGVTQSPTHLIKTRGQQVTLRCSPISGHKSVSWYQQVLGQGPQFIFQYYEKEERGRGNFPDRFSARQFPNYSSELNVNALLLGDSALYLCASSLAARHSYEQYFGPGTRLTVT.

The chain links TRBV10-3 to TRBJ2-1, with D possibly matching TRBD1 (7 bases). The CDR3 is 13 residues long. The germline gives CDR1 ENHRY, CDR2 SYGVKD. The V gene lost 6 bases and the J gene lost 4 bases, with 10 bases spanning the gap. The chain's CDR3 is CAIRGGQYNEQFF. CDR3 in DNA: TGTGCCATCAGGGGGGGACAGTACAATGAGCAGTTCTTC.

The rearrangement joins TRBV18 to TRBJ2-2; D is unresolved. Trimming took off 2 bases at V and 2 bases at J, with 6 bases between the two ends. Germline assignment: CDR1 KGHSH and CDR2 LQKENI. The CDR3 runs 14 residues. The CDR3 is CASSPSDNTGELFF. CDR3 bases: TGTGCCAGCTCACCATCAGACAACACCGGGGAGCTGTTTTTT.

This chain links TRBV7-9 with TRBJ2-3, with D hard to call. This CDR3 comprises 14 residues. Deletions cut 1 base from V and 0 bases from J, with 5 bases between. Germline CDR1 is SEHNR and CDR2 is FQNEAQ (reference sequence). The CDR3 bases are TGTGCCAGCAGCTTAGAGCTGAGCACAGATACGCAGTATTTT. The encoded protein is CASSLELSTDTQYF.

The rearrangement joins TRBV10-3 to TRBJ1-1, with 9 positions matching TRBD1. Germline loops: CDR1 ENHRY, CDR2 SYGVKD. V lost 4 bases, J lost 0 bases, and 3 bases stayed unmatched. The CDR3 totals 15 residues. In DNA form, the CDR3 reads TGTGCCATCAGTGGGGGACAGGGCGTGAACACTGAAGCTTTCTTT. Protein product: CAISGGQGVNTEAFF.

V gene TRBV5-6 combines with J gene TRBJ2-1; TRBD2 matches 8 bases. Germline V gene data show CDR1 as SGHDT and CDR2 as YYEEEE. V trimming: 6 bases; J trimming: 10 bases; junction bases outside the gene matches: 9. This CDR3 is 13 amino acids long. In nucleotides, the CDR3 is TGTGCCAGCACGTCGGGAGGGCCAGGGGAGCAGTTCTTC. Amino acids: CASTSGGPGEQFF.

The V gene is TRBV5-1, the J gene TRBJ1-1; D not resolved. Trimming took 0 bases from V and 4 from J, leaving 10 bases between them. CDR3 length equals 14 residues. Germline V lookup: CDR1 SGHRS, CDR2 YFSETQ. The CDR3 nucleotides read TGCGCCAGCAGCTTGGCCGCTGAATCCACTGAAGCTTTCTTT. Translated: CASSLAAESTEAFF.

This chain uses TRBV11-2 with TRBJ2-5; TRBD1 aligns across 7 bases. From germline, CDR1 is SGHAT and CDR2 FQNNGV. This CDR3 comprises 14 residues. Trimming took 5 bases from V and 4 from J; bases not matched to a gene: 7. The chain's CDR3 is CASSPRQGSETQYF. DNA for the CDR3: TGTGCCAGCAGCCCACGACAGGGTTCAGAGACCCAGTACTTC. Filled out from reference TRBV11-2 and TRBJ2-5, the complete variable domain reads EAGVAQSPRYKIIEKRQSVAFWCNPISGHATLYWYQQILGQGPKLLIQFQNNGVVDDSQLPKDRFSAERLKGVDSTLKIQPAKLEDSAVYLCASSPRQGSETQYFGPGTRLLVL.

DNA for the CDR3: TGTGCCAGCAGCTTGGTGGGCACTGAAGCTTTCTTT. Amino acids: CASSLVGTEAFF. The chain employs TRBV5-8 and TRBJ1-1, with D unresolved. Trimming shortened V by 0 bases and J by 4 bases, and 4 bases separated the two germline ends. The CDR3 totals 12 residues. CDR1 and CDR2 (germline): SGHTS, YDEGEE. Full variable domain (remainder filled in from reference TRBV5-8 and TRBJ1-1): EAGVTQSPTHLIKTRGQQATLRCSPISGHTSVYWYQQALGLGLQFLLWYDEGEERNRGNFPPRFSGRQFPNYSSELNVNALELEDSALYLCASSLVGTEAFFGQGTRLTVV.

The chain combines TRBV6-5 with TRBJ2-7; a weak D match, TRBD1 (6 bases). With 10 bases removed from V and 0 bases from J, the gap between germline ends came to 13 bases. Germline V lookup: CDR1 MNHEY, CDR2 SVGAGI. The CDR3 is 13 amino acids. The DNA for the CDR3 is TGTGCCACCTCAGGGGTCCACTCCTACGAGCAGTACTTC. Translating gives CATSGVHSYEQYF.

CDR3 in amino acids: CASSVLAGGFDEQFF. The CDR3 DNA follows: TGCGCCAGCAGTGTCCTAGCGGGGGGGTTCGATGAGCAGTTCTTC. This rearrangement joins TRBV10-1 to TRBJ2-1, with 12 bases identical to TRBD2. With V trimmed by 4 bases and J by 8 bases, 6 bases remained unmatched. The CDR3 spans 15 residues. Germline-derived CDR1 and CDR2 are WNHNN and SYGVQD (reference sequence).

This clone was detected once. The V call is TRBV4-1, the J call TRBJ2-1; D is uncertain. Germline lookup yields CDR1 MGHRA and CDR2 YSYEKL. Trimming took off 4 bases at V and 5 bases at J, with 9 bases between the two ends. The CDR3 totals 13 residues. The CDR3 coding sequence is TGCGCCAGCAGCCCAACTACAGACAATGAGCAGTTCTTC. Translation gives CASSPTTDNEQFF.

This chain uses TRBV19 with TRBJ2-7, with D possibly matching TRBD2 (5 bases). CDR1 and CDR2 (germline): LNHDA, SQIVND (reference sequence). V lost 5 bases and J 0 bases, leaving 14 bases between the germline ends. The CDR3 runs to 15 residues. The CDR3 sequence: CASSSDGMSSYEQYF. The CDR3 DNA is TGTGCCAGTAGTTCGGACGGGATGAGCTCCTACGAGCAGTACTTC. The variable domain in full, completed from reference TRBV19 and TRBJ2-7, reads DGGITQSPKYLFRKEGQNVTLSCEQNLNHDAMYWYRQDPGQGLRLIYYSQIVNDFQKGDIAEGYSVSREKKESFPLTVTSAQKNPTAFYLCASSSDGMSSYEQYFGPGTRLTVT.

CDR3 amino acids: CASIGQGSYDTQYF. CDR3 nucleotides: TGTGCCAGCATTGGACAGGGGAGTTACGATACGCAGTATTTT. The chain joins TRBV6-5 to TRBJ2-3; TRBD1 matches at 9 bases. Germline values: CDR1 MNHEY, CDR2 SVGAGI. The CDR3 has 14 residues. The J segment lost 6 bases and the V segment lost 7 bases, leaving 8 bases of the junction unmatched.

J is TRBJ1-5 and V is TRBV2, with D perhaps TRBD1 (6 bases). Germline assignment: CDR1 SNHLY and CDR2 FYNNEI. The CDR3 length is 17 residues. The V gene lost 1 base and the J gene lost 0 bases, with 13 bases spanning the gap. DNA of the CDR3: TGTGCCAGCAGTGAAGGAGGAGGGGGATATAGCAATCAGCCCCAGCATTTT. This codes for CASSEGGGGYSNQPQHF. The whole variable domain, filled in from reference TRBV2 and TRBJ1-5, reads EPEVTQTPSHQVTQMGQEVILRCVPISNHLYFYWYRQILGQKVEFLVSFYNNEISEKSEIFDDQFSVERPDGSNFTLKIRSTKLEDSAMYFCASSEGGGGYSNQPQHFGDGTRLSIL.

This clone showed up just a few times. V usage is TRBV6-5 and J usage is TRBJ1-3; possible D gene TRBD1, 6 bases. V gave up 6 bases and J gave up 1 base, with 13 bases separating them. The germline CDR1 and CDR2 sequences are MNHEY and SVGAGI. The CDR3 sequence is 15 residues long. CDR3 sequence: CASSGTLYSGNTIYF. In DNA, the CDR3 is TGTGCCAGCAGCGGGACACTATATTCTGGAAACACCATATATTTT.

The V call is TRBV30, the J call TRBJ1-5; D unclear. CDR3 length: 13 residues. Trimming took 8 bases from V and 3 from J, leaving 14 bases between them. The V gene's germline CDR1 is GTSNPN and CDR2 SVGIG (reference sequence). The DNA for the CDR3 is TGTGCCGCCGGGAGGCAGGACAATCAGCCCCAGCATTTT. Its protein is CAAGRQDNQPQHF.

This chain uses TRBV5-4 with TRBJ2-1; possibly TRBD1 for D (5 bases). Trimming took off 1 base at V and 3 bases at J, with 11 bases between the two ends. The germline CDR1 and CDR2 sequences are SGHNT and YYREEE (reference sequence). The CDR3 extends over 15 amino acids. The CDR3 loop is CASSLSRGYYNEQFF. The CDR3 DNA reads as TGTGCCAGCAGCTTGAGTAGGGGTTACTACAATGAGCAGTTCTTC.